This T cell receptor beta chain was retrieved from a study of shared clonotypes between healthy human individuals. In the study overall: With ages of 18 to 49, the donors were a couple of women and a few men.

DNA at around 190 ng, tens of thousands of T cell genomes, went into sorted-subset replicate PCRs. The repertoire was sequenced with immunoSEQ multiplex PCR; TCRdb's copy has only in-frame clones and lacks some. The sample has about 1.4 million clones, roughly 96% seen once; the top ten hold approximately 1.1%. Germline loops: CDR1 LNHNV, CDR2 YYDKDF (reference sequence). This CDR3 spans 15 amino acids. Trimming left V 5 bases short and J 11 bases short, with 22 bases between. This receptor was obtained from a man aged 25 to 40 in good health. The chain carries TRBV15 and TRBJ2-1; D assignment may be TRBD1 or TRBD2 (5 bases each). The sample consisted of naive CD4+ T cells sorted from blood. Subset denoted: CD45RA+ positively selected. The CDR3 bases are TGTGCCACCAGCGGGCTTCGGGACGGCGGTAATAAGCAGTTCTTC. This gives the protein CATSGLRDGGNKQFF.